One T cell receptor beta chain is described in this entry. Other nucleotide sequences from this sample produce the same CDR3. The data are from a study of shared clonotypes between healthy human individuals. The protocol was immunoSEQ multiplex PCR, while the TCRdb copy is restricted to in-frame clones and leaves out a portion. Here the sample spans approximately 2.4 million clones, approximately 96% being singletons. This CDR3 is 14 amino acids long. Germline V gives CDR1 SGHAT, CDR2 FQNNGV. V was pared by 2 bases and J by 3 bases, with 5 bases between. This TCR derives from a man aged 18 to 30 in good health. The sequenced sample consisted of naive CD4+ T cells sorted from blood. Subset of the sample: CD45RA+ positively selected. The chain is built from TRBV11-2 and TRBJ1-6; D ambiguous. The CDR3 DNA follows: TGTGCCAGCAGCTTAACTGACTATAATTCACCCCTCCACTTT. Residues: CASSLTDYNSPLHF.